Below, one TCR beta chain is given with its context. The data were obtained in a study of control samples from healthy donors and cancer patients. CDR3 length equals 15 residues. J was trimmed by 1 base and V by 3 bases; bases with no gene match: 5. Germline CDR1 reads LGHDT; CDR2 reads YNNKEL (reference sequence). Sequenced by immunoSEQ multiplex PCR; TCRdb stores in-frame clones only, minus some. Seen here are roughly 190,000 clones, about nine tenths observed once, and the top ten hold over 1.2%. This chain joins TRBV3-1 (or the pseudogene TRBV3-2) and TRBJ1-1; TRBD1 aligns across 7 bases. The source material was blood. The receptor comes from a woman aged 25 to 39 in good health. DNA for the CDR3: TGTGCCAGCAGCCACTCGGGACAGCAGAACACTGAAGCTTTCTTT. Amino acid sequence: CASSHSGQQNTEAFF.